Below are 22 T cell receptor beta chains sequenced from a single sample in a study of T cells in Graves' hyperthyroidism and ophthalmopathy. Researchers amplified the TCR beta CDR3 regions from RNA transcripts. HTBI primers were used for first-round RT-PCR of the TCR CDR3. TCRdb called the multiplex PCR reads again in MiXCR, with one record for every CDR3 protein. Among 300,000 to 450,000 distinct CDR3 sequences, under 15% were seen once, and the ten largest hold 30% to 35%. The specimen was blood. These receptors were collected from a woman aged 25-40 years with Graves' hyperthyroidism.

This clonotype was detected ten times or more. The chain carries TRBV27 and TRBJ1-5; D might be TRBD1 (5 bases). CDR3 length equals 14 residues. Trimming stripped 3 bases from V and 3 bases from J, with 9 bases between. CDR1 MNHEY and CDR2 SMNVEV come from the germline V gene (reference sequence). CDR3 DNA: TGTGCCAGCAGTTTTGGGGCGGACAATCAGCCCCAGCATTTT. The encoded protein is CASSFGADNQPQHF.

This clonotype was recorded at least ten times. CDR3 DNA: TGTGCCAGCAGTTTGCGTGACGGGGGGGAGCAGTTCTTC. The encoded protein is CASSLRDGGEQFF. V is TRBV12-3 or TRBV12-4 and J is TRBJ2-1, with 7 bases aligning to TRBD2. J was trimmed by 10 bases and V by 3 bases; bases with no gene match: 6. The CDR3 is made up of 13 amino acids.

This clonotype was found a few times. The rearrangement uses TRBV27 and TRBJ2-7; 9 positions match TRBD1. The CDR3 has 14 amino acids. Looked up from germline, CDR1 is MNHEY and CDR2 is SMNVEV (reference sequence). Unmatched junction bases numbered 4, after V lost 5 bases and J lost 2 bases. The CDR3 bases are TGTGCCAGCAGTGCCTACAGGGGGCCCTACGAGCAGTACTTC. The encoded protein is CASSAYRGPYEQYF.

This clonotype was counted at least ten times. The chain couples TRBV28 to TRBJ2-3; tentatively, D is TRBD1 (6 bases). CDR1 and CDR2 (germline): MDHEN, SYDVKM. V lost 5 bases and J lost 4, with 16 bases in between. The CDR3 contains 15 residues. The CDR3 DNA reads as TGTGCCAGCAGTGGGACACAAACTAGAGCAGATACGCAGTATTTT. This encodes CASSGTQTRADTQYF. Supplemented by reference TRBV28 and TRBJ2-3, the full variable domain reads DVKVTQSSRYLVKRTGEKVFLECVQDMDHENMFWYRQDPGLGLRLIYFSYDVKMKEKGDIPEGYSVSREKKERFSLILESASTNQTSMYLCASSGTQTRADTQYFGPGTRLTVL.

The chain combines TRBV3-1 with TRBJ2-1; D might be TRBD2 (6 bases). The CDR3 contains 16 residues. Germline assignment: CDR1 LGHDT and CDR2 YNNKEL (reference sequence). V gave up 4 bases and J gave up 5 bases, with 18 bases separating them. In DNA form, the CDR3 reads TGTGCCAGCAGCCTCCGTCGGGGCGTAGCGGACAATGAGCAGTTCTTC. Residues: CASSLRRGVADNEQFF.

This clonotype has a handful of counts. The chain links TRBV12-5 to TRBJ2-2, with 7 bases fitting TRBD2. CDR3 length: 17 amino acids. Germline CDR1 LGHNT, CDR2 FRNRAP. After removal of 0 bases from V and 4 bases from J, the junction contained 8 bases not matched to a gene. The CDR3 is CASGLVLRETVTGELFF. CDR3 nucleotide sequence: TGTGCTAGTGGTTTGGTATTGCGGGAGACTGTCACCGGGGAGCTGTTTTTT. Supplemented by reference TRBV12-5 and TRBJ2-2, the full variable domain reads DARVTQTPRHKVTEMGQEVTMRCQPILGHNTVFWYRQTMMQGLELLAYFRNRAPLDDSGMPKDRFSAEMPDATLATLKIQPSEPRDSAVYFCASGLVLRETVTGELFFGEGSRLTVL.

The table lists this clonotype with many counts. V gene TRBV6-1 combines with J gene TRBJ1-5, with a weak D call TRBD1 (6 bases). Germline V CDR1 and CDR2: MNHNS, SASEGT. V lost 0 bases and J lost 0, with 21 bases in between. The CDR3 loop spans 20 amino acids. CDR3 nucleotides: TGTGCCAGCAGTGAAGCCCGTCAGGGGTCGAGAGTATATAGCAATCAGCCCCAGCATTTT. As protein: CASSEARQGSRVYSNQPQHF.

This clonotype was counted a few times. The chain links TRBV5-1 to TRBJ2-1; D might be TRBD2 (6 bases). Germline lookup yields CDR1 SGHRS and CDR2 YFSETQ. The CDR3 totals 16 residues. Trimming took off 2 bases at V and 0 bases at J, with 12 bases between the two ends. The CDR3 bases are TGCGCCAGCAGCTTATACGGGAGCAGCTCCTACAATGAGCAGTTCTTC. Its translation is CASSLYGSSSYNEQFF.

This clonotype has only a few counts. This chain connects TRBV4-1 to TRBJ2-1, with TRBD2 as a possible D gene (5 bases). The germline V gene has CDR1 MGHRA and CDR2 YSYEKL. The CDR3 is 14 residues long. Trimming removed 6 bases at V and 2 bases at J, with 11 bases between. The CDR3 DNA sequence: TGCGCCAGCAGGAGGACTGGGGCCTACAATGAGCAGTTCTTC. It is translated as CASRRTGAYNEQFF.

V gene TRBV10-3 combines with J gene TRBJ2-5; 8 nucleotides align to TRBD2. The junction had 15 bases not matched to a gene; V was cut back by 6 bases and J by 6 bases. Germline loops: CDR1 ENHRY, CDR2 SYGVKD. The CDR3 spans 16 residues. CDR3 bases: TGTGCCATCAGCGGGAGCCCGGGACTAGGGGGAAAGACCCAGTACTTC. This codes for CAISGSPGLGGKTQYF.

For the CDR3, the DNA is TGTGCCAGTAGCGATATCCGGACAGGGGAGCACACTGAAGCTTTCTTT. Its protein is CASSDIRTGEHTEAFF. The chain joins TRBV19 to TRBJ1-1, with TRBD1 identical over 9 bases. There are 16 residues in the CDR3. Germline trimming cut 6 bases from V and 3 bases from J; bases unmatched to any gene: 11. CDR1 and CDR2 from the germline V gene are LNHDA and SQIVND (reference sequence).

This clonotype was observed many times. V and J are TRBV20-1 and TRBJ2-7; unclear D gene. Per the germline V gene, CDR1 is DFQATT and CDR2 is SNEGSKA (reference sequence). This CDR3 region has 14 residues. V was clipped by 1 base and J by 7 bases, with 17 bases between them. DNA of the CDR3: TGCAGTGCTAGAGCCGCGTACCGGCGAGAAGAGCAGTACTTC. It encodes CSARAAYRREEQYF.

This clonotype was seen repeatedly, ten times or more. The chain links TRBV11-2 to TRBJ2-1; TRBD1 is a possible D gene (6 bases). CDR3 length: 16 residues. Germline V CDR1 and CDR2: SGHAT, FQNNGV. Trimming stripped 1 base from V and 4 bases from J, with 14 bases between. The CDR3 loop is CASSLVVQGSYNEQFF. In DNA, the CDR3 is TGTGCCAGCAGCTTAGTTGTCCAGGGGAGTTACAATGAGCAGTTCTTC.

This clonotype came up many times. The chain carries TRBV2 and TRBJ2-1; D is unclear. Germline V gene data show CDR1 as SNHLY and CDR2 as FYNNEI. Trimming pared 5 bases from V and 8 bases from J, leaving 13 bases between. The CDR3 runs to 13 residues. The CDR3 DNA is TGTGCCAGCAGTTTTGCGTCTTGGGATGAGCAGTTCTTC. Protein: CASSFASWDEQFF.

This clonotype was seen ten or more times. CDR3 amino acids: CASSQGTGGAQPQHF. The CDR3, as DNA: TGTGCCAGCAGCCAAGGGACAGGGGGCGCACAGCCCCAGCATTTT. This chain connects TRBV3-1 to TRBJ1-5; TRBD1 aligns across 11 bases. Germline lookup yields CDR1 LGHDT and CDR2 YNNKEL (reference sequence). The CDR3 extends over 15 amino acids. Trimming removed 1 base from V and 7 bases from J; junction bases left unmatched: 3.

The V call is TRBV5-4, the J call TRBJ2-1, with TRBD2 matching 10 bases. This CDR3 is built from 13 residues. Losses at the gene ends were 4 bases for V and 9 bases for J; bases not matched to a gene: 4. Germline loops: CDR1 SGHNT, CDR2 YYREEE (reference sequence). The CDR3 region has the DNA TGTGCCAGCAGCCTAGCGGGAGAGCGTGAGCAGTTCTTC. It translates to CASSLAGEREQFF.

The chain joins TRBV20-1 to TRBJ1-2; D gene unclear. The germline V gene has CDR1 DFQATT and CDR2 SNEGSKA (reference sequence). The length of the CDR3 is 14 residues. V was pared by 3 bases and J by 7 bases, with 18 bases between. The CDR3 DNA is TGCAGTGCTAGTGGGATAAAGGAACTCGGTGGCTACACCTTC. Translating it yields CSASGIKELGGYTF.

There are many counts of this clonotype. CDR3 bases: TGCAGTGCCGCGGGACAGAGAATAGAGACCCAGTACTTC. It is translated as CSAAGQRIETQYF. The V and J genes are TRBV20-1 and TRBJ2-5; D might be TRBD1 (7 bases). The CDR3 contains 13 residues. Looked up from germline, CDR1 is DFQATT and CDR2 is SNEGSKA (reference sequence). V dropped 6 bases and J dropped 4 bases, with 15 bases sitting between them.

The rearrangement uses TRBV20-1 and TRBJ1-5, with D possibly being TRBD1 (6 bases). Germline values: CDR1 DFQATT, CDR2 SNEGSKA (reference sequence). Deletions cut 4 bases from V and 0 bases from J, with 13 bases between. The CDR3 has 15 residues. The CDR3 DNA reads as TGCAGTGCTAAGACGGGGGCGGATAGCAATCAGCCCCAGCATTTT. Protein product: CSAKTGADSNQPQHF.

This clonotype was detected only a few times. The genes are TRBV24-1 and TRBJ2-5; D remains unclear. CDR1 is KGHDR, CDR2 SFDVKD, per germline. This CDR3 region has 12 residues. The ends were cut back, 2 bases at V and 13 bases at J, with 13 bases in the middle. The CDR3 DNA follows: TGTGCCACCAGTGATTCTAAAGGGCGATTGTACTTC. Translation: CATSDSKGRLYF.

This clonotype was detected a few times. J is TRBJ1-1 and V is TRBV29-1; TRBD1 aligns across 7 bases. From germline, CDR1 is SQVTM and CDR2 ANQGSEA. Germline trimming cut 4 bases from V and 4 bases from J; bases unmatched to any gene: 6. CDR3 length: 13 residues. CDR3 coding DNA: TGCAGCGTTGCTAGGGGGCTTAGCACTGAAGCTTTCTTT. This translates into CSVARGLSTEAFF.

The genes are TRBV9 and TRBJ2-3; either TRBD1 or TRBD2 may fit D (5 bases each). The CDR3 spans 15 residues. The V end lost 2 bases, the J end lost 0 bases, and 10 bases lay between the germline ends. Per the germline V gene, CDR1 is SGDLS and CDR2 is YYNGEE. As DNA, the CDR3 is TGTGCCAGCAGCGTCGGGACGACTAGCACAGATACGCAGTATTTT. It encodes CASSVGTTSTDTQYF.